This T cell receptor (beta chain) was retrieved from a study of PD-L1 blockade in urothelial cancer. Study at large: Patients' prior chemotherapy regimens numbered 0 to 3. Among blood samples, the median T cell count was some 150,000. Findings of the study overall: Durable benefit was linked to greater 3-week expansion of tumor-associated blood clones. A below-median TCR clonality in blood before treatment predicted better survival.

Profiled with immunoSEQ multiplex PCR; TCRdb holds only in-frame clones, not every one. The sample holds 49,000 or so clones, more than 70% seen once. The CDR3 totals 15 residues. Germline V CDR1 and CDR2: LNHDA, SQIVND (reference sequence). The ends lost 5 bases at V and 8 bases at J; junction bases unmatched: 13. Regarding time point: pretreatment peripheral blood. Concerning this clone: Its target is unknown.

This receptor was taken from a man aged 60-69 years with urothelial cancer. The chain is built from TRBV19 and TRBJ1-2; 8 bases map to TRBD1. The source was PBMCs, collected around atezolizumab (anti-PD-L1) treatment. CDR3 sequence reads: CASSPARGRAIGYTF. The CDR3 DNA reads as TGTGCCAGTAGTCCCGCCAGGGGGCGTGCAATCGGCTACACCTTC.